This is a list of T cell receptor beta chains from one sample in a study of shared clonotypes between healthy human individuals. Sequencing was performed with immunoSEQ multiplex PCR; in TCRdb, only in-frame clones are kept and a portion is missing. Found here are around 1.6 million clones, 95% to 99% of them singletons; the top ten hold around 0.45%. Sequenced: naive CD4+ T cells sorted from blood. The receptors shown here come from a man aged 25-40 years in good health. Each CDR3 is given with its conserved first and last residue. Each record gives: D gene, V gene, clone size, J gene, CDR3 DNA, CDR3 protein. D genes are given only for firm matches. The size entry is marked missing in some rows and otherwise reads once, few, many or a size class.

>TRBD1|TRBV19|NA|TRBJ1-5
TGTGCCAGTACCGCCTTCCAGGACAGGCCCAATCAGCCCCAGCATTTT
CASTAFQDRPNQPQHF
>NA|TRBV7-9|NA|TRBJ1-4
TGTGCCAGCAGCTTCCGGGTTTCGGGGGAAAAACTGTTTTTT
CASSFRVSGEKLFF
>NA|TRBV2|NA|TRBJ2-7
TGTGCCAGCAGTGAGTCAGTTACGGGGAGGCAGTACTTC
CASSESVTGRQYF
>NA|TRBV7-8|NA|TRBJ2-3
TGTGCCAGCAGCTTTGTAACAGCGGGCCTCACAGATACGCAGTATTTT
CASSFVTAGLTDTQYF
>NA|TRBV5-1|once|TRBJ1-3
TGCGCCAGCAGCTTGGGGGGACTACCTGGAAACACCATATATTTT
CASSLGGLPGNTIYF
>NA|TRBV29-1|NA|TRBJ2-1
TGCAGCGCCCTCACTATTTACCACAATGAGCAGTTCTTC
CSALTIYHNEQFF
>TRBD1|TRBV19|NA|TRBJ2-3
TGTGCCAGTAGTTCCACAGGGGGCGCAGGCACAGATACGCAGTATTTT
CASSSTGGAGTDTQYF
>NA|TRBV4-3|once|TRBJ2-1
TGCGCCAGCAGCCAAGACCCTAGCTCCTACAATGAGCAGTTCTTC
CASSQDPSSYNEQFF
>TRBD1|TRBV28|NA|TRBJ1-1
TGTGCCAGCAGTTTGCTTCAGGGGGGCACTGAAGCTTTCTTT
CASSLLQGGTEAFF
>NA|TRBV18|NA|TRBJ1-1
TGTGCCAGCTCACTACAGGAGATGAACACTGAAGCTTTCTTT
CASSLQEMNTEAFF
>TRBD2|TRBV28|NA|TRBJ2-1
TGTGCCAGCGGACTAGCGGGAGGGAATGAGCAGTTCTTC
CASGLAGGNEQFF
>NA|TRBV7-9|NA|TRBJ2-1
TGTGCCAGCAGCTCGACAACAGGGATCAGAGGGTTTAATGAGCAGTTCTTC
CASSSTTGIRGFNEQFF
>TRBD2|TRBV10-2|once|TRBJ2-2
TGCGCCAGCAGTGCTCTAGCGGGAGTTGACGGGGAGCTGTTTTTT
CASSALAGVDGELFF
>TRBD1|TRBV28|NA|TRBJ2-2
TGTGCCAGCAGTAGCCGGGACAGGAACACCGGGGAGCTGTTTTTT
CASSSRDRNTGELFF
>NA|TRBV2|NA|TRBJ2-7
TGTGCCAGCAGTGAAGTTCCCTACGAGCAGTACTTC
CASSEVPYEQYF
>NA|TRBV11-2|NA|TRBJ2-7
TGTGCCAGCACCGGGGGCAGGGGAGCCGAGCAGTACTTC
CASTGGRGAEQYF
>NA|TRBV11-3|NA|TRBJ2-1
TGTGCCAGCAGCCGGACAAAAGAGCAGTTCTTC
CASSRTKEQFF
>TRBD2|TRBV19|NA|TRBJ2-1
TGTGCCAGTAGAATAACGGGGACTAGCGGGAGCTTTTCCTACAATGAGCAGTTCTTC
CASRITGTSGSFSYNEQFF
>NA|TRBV27|NA|TRBJ1-1
TGTGCCAGCAGTTTTGCCGCAGGGCGGGGAAGCACTGAAGCTTTCTTT
CASSFAAGRGSTEAFF
>NA|TRBV28|once|TRBJ2-2
TGTGCCAGCAGTTCCCCTGAGTTAGCGATAACCGGGGAGCTGTTTTTT
CASSSPELAITGELFF
>TRBD1|TRBV19|NA|TRBJ1-1
TGTGCCAGTAGTCTATTACGGACAGGGAACACTGAAGCTTTCTTT
CASSLLRTGNTEAFF
>TRBD1|TRBV9|NA|TRBJ1-1
TGTGCCAGCAGCCCCGGGACAGTAAACACTGAAGCTTTCTTT
CASSPGTVNTEAFF
>NA|TRBV19|NA|TRBJ2-3
TGTGCCAGTAGTACTCTCTCCGGGACCGGCAGGGATACGCAGTATTTT
CASSTLSGTGRDTQYF
>NA|TRBV28|NA|TRBJ1-2
TGTGCCAGCAGTTTTCCATCCGGGAAGGAACGGGGCTACACCTTC
CASSFPSGKERGYTF
>NA|TRBV7-8|NA|TRBJ1-2
TGTGCCAGCAGCTTAGAAGGTCATGGCTACACCTTC
CASSLEGHGYTF
>NA|TRBV29-1|once|TRBJ1-1
TGCAGCGGATCGTCGCGCAGTTTGGGGACGTCTGATGCTTTCTTT
CSGSSRSLGTSDAFF
>NA|TRBV18|NA|TRBJ2-7
TGTGCCAGCTCACGGCCACTGTCAAAACTCTACGAGCAGTACTTC
CASSRPLSKLYEQYF
>NA|TRBV5-1|once|TRBJ2-5
TGCGCCAGCAGCTTCGGACAGTTGGAGACCCAGTACTTC
CASSFGQLETQYF
>NA|TRBV7-8|NA|TRBJ2-3
TGTGCCAGCAGCTTAGTTTCTCTAGCGCTGGGGGCAGATACGCAGTATTTT
CASSLVSLALGADTQYF
>NA|TRBV5-1|NA|TRBJ2-5
TGCGCCAGCAGCTACGACGCCAAAGAGACCCAGTACTTC
CASSYDAKETQYF
>NA|TRBV6-1|NA|TRBJ2-5
TGTGCCAGCAGTGAAACCAGGGGAGAGACCCAGTACTTC
CASSETRGETQYF
>NA|TRBV2|NA|TRBJ1-5
TGTGCCAGCAGGGGATCGGGGGAGGATTTGGGCAATCAGCCCCAGCATTTT
CASRGSGEDLGNQPQHF
>NA|TRBV9|NA|TRBJ1-2
TGTGCCAGCAGCGACGATCTGGGGGCGAGGGGCTACACCTTC
CASSDDLGARGYTF
>TRBD2|TRBV13|NA|TRBJ2-7
TGTGCCAGCAGCTTAGGCGGTAGCGGGAGTTACGAGCAGTACTTC
CASSLGGSGSYEQYF
>TRBD1|TRBV29-1|NA|TRBJ2-2
TGCAGCGTTCGGACAGGGGGCTCGAACACCGGGGAGCTGTTTTTT
CSVRTGGSNTGELFF
>NA|TRBV14|NA|TRBJ1-4
TGTGCCAGCAGCCCCACCGGGGGCGCCCGAAGCGAGAAACTGTTTTTT
CASSPTGGARSEKLFF
>NA|TRBV5-1|once|TRBJ2-7
TGCGCCAGCAGCGCAGGAAGCTCCTACGAGCAGTACTTC
CASSAGSSYEQYF
>TRBD1|TRBV9|NA|TRBJ2-7
TGTGCCAGCAGCGTAGCGGGACAGGGGGCGAATAGGGGCGAGCAGTACTTC
CASSVAGQGANRGEQYF
>TRBD2|TRBV5-4|NA|TRBJ2-3
TGTGCCAGCAGCTTCCGCGGGAGGGGAACCACAGATACGCAGTATTTT
CASSFRGRGTTDTQYF
>NA|TRBV18|NA|TRBJ1-4
TGTGCCAGCTCACCACGAGGGGTCGGTAATGAAAAACTGTTTTTT
CASSPRGVGNEKLFF
>TRBD2|TRBV5-4|NA|TRBJ2-5
TGTGCCAGCAGCTTGAATCCGGGACTAGCGGACCCCCGGGCCCAGTACTTC
CASSLNPGLADPRAQYF
>NA|TRBV2|NA|TRBJ2-3
TGTGCCAGCAGGGGGGCGGGTGCAGATACGCAGTATTTT
CASRGAGADTQYF
>TRBD2|TRBV11-3|NA|TRBJ2-1
TGTGCCAGCAGCTTAGTACTAGCGGGAGGGCCGGTTGAGCAGTTCTTC
CASSLVLAGGPVEQFF
>TRBD1|TRBV5-1|NA|TRBJ2-2
TGCGCCAGCAGCTTGGCCGGGACAGGGGGCTCCGGCGGGGAGCTGTTTTTT
CASSLAGTGGSGGELFF
>NA|TRBV11-2|NA|TRBJ2-1
TGTGCCAGCACCGCAGGGGCTGGCTCCTACAATGAGCAGTTCTTC
CASTAGAGSYNEQFF
>NA|TRBV5-1|NA|TRBJ1-4
TGCGCCAGCAGCTACACGGGAGGTAATGAAAAACTGTTTTTT
CASSYTGGNEKLFF
>NA|TRBV11-3|NA|TRBJ2-3
TGTGCCAGCAGCGACGATACAGATACGCAGTATTTT
CASSDDTDTQYF
>TRBD2|TRBV10-3|NA|TRBJ2-1
TGTGCCATCAGTGAGTCCCGGAGTAGCGGGAGTGAGCAGTTCTTC
CAISESRSSGSEQFF
>NA|TRBV2|NA|TRBJ2-1
TGTGCCAGCAAGACGGGAGAGTACAATGAGCAGTTCTTC
CASKTGEYNEQFF
>NA|TRBV28|NA|TRBJ2-3
TGTGCCAGCAGTCCTCCAGGGACAGATACGCAGTATTTT
CASSPPGTDTQYF
>TRBD1|TRBV6-1|NA|TRBJ2-7
TGTGCCAGCAGTGTTAACAGGGGAAACTACGAGCAGTACTTC
CASSVNRGNYEQYF
>NA|TRBV25-1|NA|TRBJ2-7
TGTGCCAGCAGTGAATACCCCGGCGCCCAGCAGTACTTC
CASSEYPGAQQYF
>NA|TRBV5-1|NA|TRBJ2-3
TGCGCCAGCAGCTTGGCCCTCGGGACAGATACGCAGTATTTT
CASSLALGTDTQYF
>NA|TRBV28|NA|TRBJ2-5
TGTGCCAGCAGTTTGCCCGGACGAGAGACCCAGTACTTC
CASSLPGRETQYF
>NA|TRBV2|NA|TRBJ2-7
TGTGCCAGCAGTGGACCATCCTACGAGCAGTACTTC
CASSGPSYEQYF